The table lists the clone carrying this T cell receptor beta chain with a count of one. The study assigned cohorts using participant-reported clinical history. In Cohort 3, a recovered donor had either two negative PCRs, clearance, or symptom resolution. The CDR3 totals 14 residues. V lost 4 bases, J lost 4 bases, and 14 bases lay in between. Germline V gives CDR1 SGHNT, CDR2 YYREEE (reference sequence). The data stem from a study of blood T cell repertoires in COVID-19. Turning to the study itself: PBMCs, B-cell-depleted T cells, or T cells provided the cDNA or gDNA that made up the material.

Per the authors' pipeline: Reference gene primer amplification yielded estimated nucleated cell counts. TCRdb keeps only in-frame clones here, not all; method: immunoSEQ multiplex PCR. V, J and clone size reflect that table, while D and trimming were determined from the DNA. The sample records about 160,000 clones, around nine tenths being singletons. Sequencing was carried out using PBMCs or T cells enriched from blood (not recorded which). This rearrangement joins TRBV5-4 to TRBJ2-5, with D possibly being TRBD1 (5 bases). The sequence was collected from a woman between 50 and 59 years old who had recovered from COVID-19. The CDR3 DNA reads TGTGCCAGCAGCCGTACCGCCCAGGGAGAGACCCAGTACTTC. Its translation: CASSRTAQGETQYF.